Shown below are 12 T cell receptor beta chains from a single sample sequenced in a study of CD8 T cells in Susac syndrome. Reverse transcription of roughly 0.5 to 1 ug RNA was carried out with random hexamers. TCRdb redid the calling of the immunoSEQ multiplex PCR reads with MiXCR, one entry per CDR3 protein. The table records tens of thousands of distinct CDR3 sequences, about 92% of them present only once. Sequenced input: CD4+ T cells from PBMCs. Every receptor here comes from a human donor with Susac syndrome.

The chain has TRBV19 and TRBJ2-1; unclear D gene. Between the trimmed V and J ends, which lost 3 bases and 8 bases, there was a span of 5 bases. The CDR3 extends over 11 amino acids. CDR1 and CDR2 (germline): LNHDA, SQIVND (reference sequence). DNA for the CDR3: TGTGCCAGTAGTATTGCTCATGAGCAGTTCTTC. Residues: CASSIAHEQFF.

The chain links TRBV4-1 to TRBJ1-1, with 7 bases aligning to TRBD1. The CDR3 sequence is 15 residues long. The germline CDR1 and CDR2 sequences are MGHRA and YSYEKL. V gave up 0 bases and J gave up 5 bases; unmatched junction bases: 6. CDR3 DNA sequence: TGCGCCAGCAGCCAAGACTCCAACAGGGGTACTGAAGCTTTCTTT. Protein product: CASSQDSNRGTEAFF.

CDR3 region: CASSSQKYEQYF. The CDR3 DNA sequence: TGTGCCAGCAGTTCCCAGAAGTACGAGCAGTACTTC. The chain has TRBV28 and TRBJ2-7; D unresolved. The CDR3 spans 12 residues. The germline CDR1 and CDR2 sequences are MDHEN and SYDVKM. V gave up 4 bases and J gave up 4 bases, with 8 bases separating them.

CDR3 protein: CASSSYGTSYGYTF. CDR3 in DNA: TGTGCCAGCAGCTCGTACGGGACGAGCTATGGCTACACCTTC. V and J are TRBV7-2 and TRBJ1-2; perhaps TRBD1 as D (5 bases). This CDR3 is 14 amino acids long. From germline, CDR1 is SGHTA and CDR2 FQGNSA. The germline V and J ends were trimmed by 4 bases and 4 bases, with 13 bases remaining between them.

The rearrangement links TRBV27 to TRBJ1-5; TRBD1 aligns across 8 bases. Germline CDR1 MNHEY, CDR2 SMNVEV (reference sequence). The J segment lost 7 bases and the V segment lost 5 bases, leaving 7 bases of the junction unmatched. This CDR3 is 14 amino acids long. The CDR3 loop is CASSPTQGGQPQHF. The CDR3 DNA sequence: TGTGCCAGCAGTCCTACACAGGGGGGACAGCCCCAGCATTTT.

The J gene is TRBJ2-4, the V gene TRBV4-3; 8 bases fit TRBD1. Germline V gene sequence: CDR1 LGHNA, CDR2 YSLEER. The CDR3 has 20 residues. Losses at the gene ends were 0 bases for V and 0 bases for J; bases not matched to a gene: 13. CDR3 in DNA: TGCGCCAGCAGCCAAGATACCCCGGACAGGGCAAACTTAGCCAAAAACATTCAGTACTTC. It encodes CASSQDTPDRANLAKNIQYF.

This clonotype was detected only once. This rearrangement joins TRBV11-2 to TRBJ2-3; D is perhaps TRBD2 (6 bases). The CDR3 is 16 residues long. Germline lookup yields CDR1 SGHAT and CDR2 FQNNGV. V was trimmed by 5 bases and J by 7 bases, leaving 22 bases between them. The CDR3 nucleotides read TGTGCCAGCAGCCCCCGGGACTTGGGCATTACAAATACGCAGTATTTT. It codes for CASSPRDLGITNTQYF.

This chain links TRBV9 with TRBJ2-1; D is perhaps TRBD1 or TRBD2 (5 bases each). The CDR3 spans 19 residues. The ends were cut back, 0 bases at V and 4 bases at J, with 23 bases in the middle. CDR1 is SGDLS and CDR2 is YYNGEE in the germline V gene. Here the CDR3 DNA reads TGTGCCAGCAGCGTAGGTGGGGGTGGCGTCGGAGCCGAATACAATGAGCAGTTCTTC. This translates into CASSVGGGGVGAEYNEQFF.

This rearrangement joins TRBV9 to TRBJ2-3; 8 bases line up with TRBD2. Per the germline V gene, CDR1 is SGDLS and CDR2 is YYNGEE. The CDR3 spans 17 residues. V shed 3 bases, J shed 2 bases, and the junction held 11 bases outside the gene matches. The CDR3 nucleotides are TGTGCCAGCAGCGACCCTGTGACTAGCGTAATCACAGATACGCAGTATTTT. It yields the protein CASSDPVTSVITDTQYF.

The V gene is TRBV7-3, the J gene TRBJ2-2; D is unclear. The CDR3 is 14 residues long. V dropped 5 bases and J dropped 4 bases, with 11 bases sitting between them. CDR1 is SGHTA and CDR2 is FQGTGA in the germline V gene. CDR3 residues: CASSQSLSTGELFF. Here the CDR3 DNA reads TGTGCCAGCAGCCAATCTCTTTCCACCGGGGAGCTGTTTTTT.

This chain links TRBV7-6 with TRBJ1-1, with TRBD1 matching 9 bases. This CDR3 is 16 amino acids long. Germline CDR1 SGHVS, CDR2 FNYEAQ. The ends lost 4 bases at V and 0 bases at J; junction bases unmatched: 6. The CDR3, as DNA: TGTGCCAGCAGCTCGGGACAGGGAGATCTGAACACTGAAGCTTTCTTT. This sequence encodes CASSSGQGDLNTEAFF.

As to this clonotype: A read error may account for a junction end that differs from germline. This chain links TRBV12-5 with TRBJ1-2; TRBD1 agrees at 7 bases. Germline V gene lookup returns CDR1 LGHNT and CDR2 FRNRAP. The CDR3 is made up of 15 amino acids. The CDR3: CASVLARDRDYGYTF. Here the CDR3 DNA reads TGTGCTAGTGTTTTGGCCCGAGACAGGGACTATGGCTACACCTTC.